Following are 26 T cell receptor beta chains from one sample sequenced in a study of OX40 agonist ivuxolimab in advanced cancers. This table comes from immunoSEQ multiplex PCR, and its TCRdb copy is limited to in-frame clones, with some not included. The profile covers 77,000 or so clones, with roughly 87% appearing a single time and about 1.8% taken by the ten largest. The material sequenced was CD4+ or CD8+ T cells sorted from blood, taken in a trial of the OX40 agonist ivuxolimab. The receptors were sampled from an adult with an advanced solid tumor such as melanoma, head and neck, liver or kidney cancer.

The chain combines TRBV5-4 with TRBJ1-1; D is unclear. The germline CDR1 and CDR2 sequences are SGHNT and YYREEE (reference sequence). V was cut by 3 bases and J by 0 bases, with 18 bases left in between. This CDR3 spans 17 amino acids. The CDR3, as DNA: TGTGCCAGCAGCTCGGGCCCATTTAAAGGCTTGAACACTGAAGCTTTCTTT. Translation gives CASSSGPFKGLNTEAFF.

The chain employs TRBV7-9 and TRBJ2-1, with D possibly called TRBD1 or TRBD2 (5 bases each). Germline CDR1 and CDR2: SEHNR and FQNEAQ (reference sequence). The CDR3 is 14 amino acids. Trimming left V 8 bases short and J 0 bases short, with 11 bases between. DNA of the CDR3: TGTGCCAGCGGTCCAGGGAGCTCCTACAATGAGCAGTTCTTC. This gives the protein CASGPGSSYNEQFF.

J is TRBJ1-2 and V is TRBV5-5; TRBD1 aligns across 8 bases. Trimming cost V 3 bases and J 6 bases; bases outside gene matches: 13. This CDR3 is built from 16 residues. From germline, CDR1 is SGHKS and CDR2 YYEKEE (reference sequence). CDR3 DNA sequence: TGTGCCAGCAGCTCCTGGACAGGGATGGAGAGGAATGGCTACACCTTC. Translation gives CASSSWTGMERNGYTF.

The V call is TRBV30, the J call TRBJ2-5; 10 nucleotides match TRBD2. Germline V gene sequence: CDR1 GTSNPN, CDR2 SVGIG (reference sequence). This CDR3 has 15 residues. V dropped 1 base and J dropped 2; count of bases not matched to a gene: 4. This CDR3 reads CAWSGLAGAQETQYF. The CDR3 bases are TGTGCCTGGAGTGGGCTAGCGGGGGCACAAGAGACCCAGTACTTC. The full variable domain, its missing parts supplied by reference TRBV30 and TRBJ2-5, is SQTIHQWPATLVQPVGSPLSLECTVEGTSNPNLYWYRQAAGRGLQLLFYSVGIGQISSEVPQNLSASRPQDRQFILSSKKLLLSDSGFYLCAWSGLAGAQETQYFGPGTRLLVL.

J is TRBJ1-2 and V is TRBV28, with TRBD1 identical over 7 bases. The V gene end was trimmed by 6 bases and the J gene end by 7 bases; junction bases not matched to a gene: 11. The CDR3 covers 14 residues. Per germline, CDR1 MDHEN and CDR2 SYDVKM. CDR3 loop: CASRHPTGVRGYTF. Here the CDR3 DNA reads TGTGCCAGCAGACACCCTACAGGGGTGCGTGGCTACACCTTC.

The rearrangement joins TRBV6-6 to TRBJ1-5; D is perhaps TRBD1 (6 bases). This CDR3 comprises 13 residues. Trimming pared 6 bases from V and 4 bases from J, leaving 10 bases between. Germline lookup yields CDR1 MNHNY and CDR2 SVGAGI (reference sequence). The CDR3 DNA is TGTGCCAGCAGAATCGGACAGAATCAGCCCCAGCATTTT. Encoded protein: CASRIGQNQPQHF.

The genes are TRBV18 and TRBJ1-2; D call uncertain. CDR1 KGHSH and CDR2 LQKENI come from the germline V gene. The CDR3 is 13 residues long. V lost 2 bases and J lost 6, with 10 bases in between. The CDR3 sequence: CASSPTTGDGYTF. In DNA, the CDR3 is TGTGCCAGCTCACCAACCACCGGGGATGGCTACACCTTC.

This clone was detected only a few times. The chain carries TRBV13 and TRBJ1-1; D is unresolved. The germline V gene has CDR1 PRHDT and CDR2 FYEKMQ (reference sequence). The V end was cut by 3 bases, the J end by 9 bases, with 8 bases between. The CDR3 totals 11 residues. The CDR3 here is CASSLGRKAFF. The CDR3 DNA reads TGTGCCAGCAGCTTGGGAAGAAAAGCTTTCTTT.

This clone was detected once. The chain joins TRBV5-1 to TRBJ1-3; D may be TRBD1 (6 bases). Germline-derived CDR1 and CDR2 are SGHRS and YFSETQ. The V end was cut by 0 bases, the J end by 7 bases, with 17 bases between. The CDR3 is made up of 16 amino acids. The CDR3 region is CASSLAGQGTMNTIYF. In DNA form, the CDR3 reads TGCGCCAGCAGCTTGGCCGGTCAGGGGACGATGAACACCATATATTTT.

V is TRBV18 and J is TRBJ1-4; a possible D gene is TRBD1 (5 bases). V was shortened by 3 bases and J by 4 bases, with 6 bases between the two germline ends. The CDR3 has 13 amino acids. The germline CDR1 and CDR2 sequences are KGHSH and LQKENI. The CDR3 spells CASSPGGNEKLFF. In DNA, the CDR3 is TGTGCCAGCTCACCCGGGGGTAATGAAAAACTGTTTTTT.

The chain is built from TRBV5-1 and TRBJ2-3, with 7 bases fitting TRBD1. V shed 4 bases, J shed 2 bases, and the junction held 7 bases outside the gene matches. Germline loops: CDR1 SGHRS, CDR2 YFSETQ. The CDR3 spans 15 residues. The CDR3 sequence is CASSVEQGNTDTQYF. The DNA of the CDR3 is TGCGCCAGCAGCGTGGAACAGGGGAACACAGATACGCAGTATTTT.

The chain links TRBV4-2 to TRBJ2-7, with 9 bases identical to TRBD2. The CDR3 consists of 16 residues. Germline CDR1 is LGHNA and CDR2 is YNFKEQ. The ends lost 4 bases at V and 6 bases at J; junction bases unmatched: 13. CDR3 sequence reads: CASSRDVIAGGGEQYF. The CDR3 nucleotides are TGTGCCAGCAGCCGGGACGTTATCGCGGGGGGGGGCGAGCAGTACTTC.

The chain carries TRBV5-4 and TRBJ1-3, with D perhaps matching TRBD1 (5 bases). Germline V gives CDR1 SGHNT, CDR2 YYREEE (reference sequence). Trimming left V 1 base short and J 6 bases short, with 8 bases between. This CDR3 has 13 amino acids. The CDR3 protein is CASSLTGINTIYF. For the CDR3, the DNA is TGTGCCAGCAGCTTGACAGGAATAAACACCATATATTTT.

DNA for the CDR3: TGTGCCAGTAGTATAGTCGACCGAGAAGGGTGGCAGTACTTC. Residues: CASSIVDREGWQYF. The rearrangement joins TRBV19 to TRBJ2-7; D unclear. V dropped 1 base and J dropped 9 bases, with 16 bases sitting between them. CDR3 length equals 14 residues. The germline CDR1 and CDR2 sequences are LNHDA and SQIVND (reference sequence).

The chain is built from TRBV27 and TRBJ2-3; no definite D call. The CDR3 runs to 15 residues. CDR1 is MNHEY, CDR2 SMNVEV, per germline (reference sequence). With 4 bases removed from V and 1 base from J, the gap between germline ends came to 12 bases. This CDR3 is CASSSRVTGTDTQYF. The CDR3 DNA follows: TGTGCCAGCAGTTCCCGGGTCACAGGCACAGATACGCAGTATTTT.

This chain uses TRBV4-3 with TRBJ2-1, with 8 bases fitting TRBD2. After removal of 4 bases from V and 0 bases from J, the junction contained 8 bases not matched to a gene. The CDR3 is made up of 17 amino acids. CDR1 and CDR2 from the germline V gene are LGHNA and YSLEER. In DNA, the CDR3 is TGCGCCAGCAGCCCCCGACTAGCGTGGAGCTCCTACAATGAGCAGTTCTTC. Translating it yields CASSPRLAWSSYNEQFF.

The chain couples TRBV15 to TRBJ1-2; unclear D gene. CDR1 LNHNV and CDR2 YYDKDF come from the germline V gene (reference sequence). The germline V and J ends were trimmed by 2 bases and 6 bases, with 1 base remaining between them. CDR3 length: 10 residues. CDR3 coding DNA: TGTGCCACCAGCAGACATGGCTACACCTTC. Protein: CATSRHGYTF.

CDR3 DNA: TGCGCCAGCAGCTTGCGGGGGACTGAGGGGGCTTTCTTT. Amino acids: CASSLRGTEGAFF. This chain connects TRBV5-1 to TRBJ1-1, with a possible D match to TRBD1 (5 bases). Between the trimmed V and J ends, which lost 1 base and 11 bases, there was a span of 15 bases. This CDR3 is 13 amino acids long. Germline values: CDR1 SGHRS, CDR2 YFSETQ. Based on the CDR3 plus reference TRBV5-1 and TRBJ1-1, the full variable domain is KAGVTQTPRYLIKTRGQQVTLSCSPISGHRSVSWYQQTPGQGLQFLFEYFSETQRNKGNFPGRFSGRQFSNSRSEMNVSTLELGDSALYLCASSLRGTEGAFFGQGTRLTVV.

CDR3 amino acids: CASSVTGGRTEAFF. The CDR3 DNA reads TGCGCCAGCAGCGTGACAGGGGGCCGTACTGAAGCTTTCTTT. The gene calls are TRBV5-1 and TRBJ1-1; 10 positions match TRBD1. Germline CDR1 and CDR2: SGHRS and YFSETQ. The CDR3 has 14 residues. V lost 4 bases, J lost 5 bases, and 5 bases stayed unmatched.

The rearrangement links TRBV5-1 to TRBJ2-5, with D tentatively TRBD2 (6 bases). Germline V gene data show CDR1 as SGHRS and CDR2 as YFSETQ. Trimming left V 5 bases short and J 7 bases short, with 24 bases between. There are 16 residues in the CDR3. DNA for the CDR3: TGCGCCAGCAGTTCGAACCCCGGGACTGGGGATGTGACCCAGTACTTC. Translated: CASSSNPGTGDVTQYF.

This clone was counted a few times. The chain carries TRBV19 and TRBJ2-5; perhaps TRBD2 as D (5 bases). V was cut by 6 bases and J by 6 bases, with 14 bases left in between. This CDR3 has 13 residues. The germline V gene has CDR1 LNHDA and CDR2 SQIVND (reference sequence). The CDR3 DNA reads TGTGCCAGTAGCATTGGACTCAGCAAGACCCAGTACTTC. Amino acid sequence: CASSIGLSKTQYF.

The chain employs TRBV28 and TRBJ1-5; D is perhaps TRBD1 (6 bases). The CDR3 has 13 amino acids. Germline loops: CDR1 MDHEN, CDR2 SYDVKM. Trimming shortened V by 5 bases and J by 5 bases, and 10 bases separated the two germline ends. The CDR3 DNA follows: TGTGCCAGCAGTCGACAGGAGGATCAGCCCCAGCATTTT. As protein: CASSRQEDQPQHF.

This chain joins TRBV2 and TRBJ2-3, with 9 bases matching TRBD2. With V trimmed by 3 bases and J by 0 bases, 4 bases remained unmatched. CDR3 length: 16 residues. Germline CDR1 is SNHLY and CDR2 is FYNNEI. The CDR3 sequence is CASSDGRGGSTDTQYF. The CDR3 bases are TGTGCCAGCAGTGACGGGCGGGGGGGTAGCACAGATACGCAGTATTTT.

The V gene is TRBV6-1, the J gene TRBJ1-1; D gene uncertain. CDR1 is MNHNS and CDR2 is SASEGT in the germline V gene. The CDR3 length is 12 residues. Trimming stripped 7 bases from V and 3 bases from J, with 9 bases between. The CDR3 loop reads CASTSTHTEAFF. The CDR3 bases are TGTGCCAGCACCTCGACACACACTGAAGCTTTCTTT.

The chain joins TRBV20-1 to TRBJ2-5; D is unclear. CDR3 length: 11 amino acids. The V end lost 3 bases, the J end lost 4 bases, and 6 bases lay between the germline ends. Germline assignment: CDR1 DFQATT and CDR2 SNEGSKA (reference sequence). The CDR3 region is CSASRTETQYF. The DNA for the CDR3 is TGCAGTGCTAGTCGGACAGAGACCCAGTACTTC.

This clone showed up just once. The genes are TRBV28 and TRBJ1-5; no reliable D call. The V and J ends lost 5 bases and 3 bases respectively, with 11 bases between them. In germline, CDR1 is MDHEN, CDR2 SYDVKM. The CDR3 loop spans 14 amino acids. CDR3 DNA: TGTGCCAGCAGTCAAATGCCGACCAATCAGCCCCAGCATTTT. Translation: CASSQMPTNQPQHF.